This T cell receptor beta chain was captured in a study of blood T cell repertoires in COVID-19 (dated by TCRdb to 2018 to 2021). In the study overall: Samples covering the acute and convalescent phases of COVID-19 were provided by collaborators in the United States, Italy and Spain. The material from the prospective study consisted of cDNA or gDNA derived from T cells, B-cell-depleted T cells, or PBMCs. Subjects who had been exposed to COVID-19, were actively infected with it, or had recovered from it provided the deeply sampled blood TCRbeta repertoires that made up the dataset. The repertoires were released in a freely available public database intended as a resource for research on the immune response to SARS-CoV-2. The samples were drawn from two sources: the first 160 participants of the ongoing ImmuneRACE study, and 950 to 1,500 subjects contributed by 6 global collaborators. Sample metadata almost always included a de-identified subject ID, COVID-19 status, age in years and sex. Where available, HLA class I and class II types were obtained from metadata supplied by the sample provider rather than from assay-based typing.

In the prospective study, participants were roughly 18 to 100 years old, resided in approximately 22 geographic areas of the United States, and were enrolled through a virtual design. In the prospective study, participants were assigned to cohorts based on the clinical history participants reported in a screening survey and a study questionnaire. Recovered participants in ImmuneRACE Cohort 3 were defined as having two consecutive negative NP/OP PCR tests, clearance from a healthcare professional, or resolution of symptoms. Mobile phlebotomists in the prospective study collected whole blood, serum and a nasopharyngeal or oropharyngeal swab from every participant. Prospective study participants could optionally give additional blood draws and questionnaires over a roughly two-month period. Prospective study blood samples were shipped either frozen or at room temperature before DNA extraction. V has 6 bases trimmed and J has 7 bases trimmed; junction bases matching no gene number 9. The germline V gene specifies MDHEN as CDR1 and SYDVKM as CDR2. The CDR3 measures 14 amino acids from cysteine to phenylalanine. Only the CDR3 region is kept as DNA, spanning 42 bases read in frame from base 1.

The full study reports these points: How much clinical and demographic metadata was included differed by source and by participant, and the metadata was provided uncurated.

TCRbeta CDR3 regions were amplified from genomic DNA using the immunoSEQ Assay, a bias-controlled multiplex PCR. In the paper's pipeline: The number of nucleated cells in each sample was estimated by amplification of reference gene primers within the assay. To quantify the absolute abundance of each unique TCRbeta CDR3 rearrangement, sequence reads were collapsed and filtered. Productive Simpson clonality was computed per sample as the square root of Simpson's diversity index over productive rearrangements. TCRdb stores this immuneACCESS table with in-frame sequences only. Part of the clones is absent; in the studies checked, under half of the shortfall reflects unresolved V genes, and no reason is known for the rest. V and J calls and clone size are given by that table; D and trimming were obtained from the DNA. For this sample the table gives hundreds of thousands of clones, of which 88% were detected only once. The ten largest clones add up to less than 3% of the sample.

Turning to this clone: Its target antigen remains unknown. The record has no base qualities; no much larger clone is one base away.

Input material: PBMCs or T cells enriched from blood (not recorded which). The V and J genes are TRBV28 and TRBJ1-2, and 9 bases in between align with TRBD1. This clonotype originated in a woman between 50 and 59 years old who had recovered from COVID-19. CDR3 sequence: CASRAAGQGFGYTF. The nucleotide sequence is given as TGTGCCAGCAGGGCCGCCGGACAGGGGTTTGGCTACACCTTC.